This entry describes one TCR beta chain. The PCR made use of 60 Vbeta and 13 Jbeta primers. Sequencing was performed with immunoSEQ multiplex PCR; in TCRdb, only in-frame clones are kept and a portion is missing. Among some 70,000 clones listed, approximately 70% were seen once. The data derive from a study of cytomegalovirus exposure and HLA in healthy donors. The V gene end was trimmed by 10 bases and the J gene end by 3 bases; junction bases not matched to a gene: 9. This CDR3 spans 14 amino acids. In germline, CDR1 is MNHNS, CDR2 SASEGT. The sequenced sample consisted of PBMCs. J is TRBJ2-3 and V is TRBV6-1; 8 nucleotides line up with TRBD1. The receptor comes from a male donor in good health and CMV-seropositive. CDR3 in DNA: TGTGCCACGTTAGACAGGGGAAGGACAGATACGCAGTATTTT. It specifies CATLDRGRTDTQYF.